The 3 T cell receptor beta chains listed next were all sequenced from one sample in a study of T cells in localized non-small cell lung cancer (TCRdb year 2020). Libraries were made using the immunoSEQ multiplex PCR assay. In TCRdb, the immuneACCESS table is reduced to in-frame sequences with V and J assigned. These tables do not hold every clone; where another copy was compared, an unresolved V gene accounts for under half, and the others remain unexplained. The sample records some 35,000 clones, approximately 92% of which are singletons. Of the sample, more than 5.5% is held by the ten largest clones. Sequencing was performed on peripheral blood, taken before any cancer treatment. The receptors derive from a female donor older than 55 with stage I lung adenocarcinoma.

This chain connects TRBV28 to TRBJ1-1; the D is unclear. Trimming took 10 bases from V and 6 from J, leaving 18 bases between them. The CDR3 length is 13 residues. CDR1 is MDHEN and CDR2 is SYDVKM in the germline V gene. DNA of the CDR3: TGTGCCACCATAACCCCACAGCCTCCTGAAGCTTTCTTT. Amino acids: CATITPQPPEAFF.

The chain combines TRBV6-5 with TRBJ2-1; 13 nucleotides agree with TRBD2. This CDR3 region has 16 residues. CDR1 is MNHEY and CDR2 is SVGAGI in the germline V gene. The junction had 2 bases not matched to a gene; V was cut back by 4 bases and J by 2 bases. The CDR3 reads CASSSTSGGPYNEQFF. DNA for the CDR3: TGTGCCAGCAGTTCGACTAGCGGGGGGCCCTACAATGAGCAGTTCTTC.

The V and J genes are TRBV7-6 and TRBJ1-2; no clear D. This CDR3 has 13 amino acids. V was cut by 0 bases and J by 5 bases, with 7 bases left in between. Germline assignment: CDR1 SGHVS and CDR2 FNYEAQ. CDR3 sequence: CASSLAEAYGYTF. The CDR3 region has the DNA TGTGCCAGCAGCTTAGCGGAGGCGTATGGCTACACCTTC.